This T cell receptor (beta chain) was obtained from a study of identical twins. The study's findings and limits: Out-of-frame alpha sequences common to twins were enriched for low generation probability. Because invariant MAIT and iNKT cells could be present, zero-insertion analyses could be partly confounded.

This clonotype has ten or more counts. Its antigen is not identified. TCRdb reprocessed the 5' RACE reads with MiXCR, giving one entry per CDR3 protein. The sample lists roughly 240,000 distinct CDR3 sequences, 7% to 8.5% seen once, with under 6.5% in the top ten. From germline, CDR1 is MRHNA and CDR2 SNTAGT. The CDR3 consists of 11 residues. Between the trimmed V and J ends, which lost 6 bases and 2 bases, there was a span of 5 bases. The donor group consisted entirely of healthy Caucasians. This sample was shared with a second study, whose subject was yellow fever vaccine responses in identical twins.

Sequencing used CD8+ T cells sorted from blood. This TCR was sampled from a woman between 18 and 29 years old in good health. The gene calls are TRBV6-4 and TRBJ2-7; D unclear. The CDR3 reads CASSPPYEQYV. In DNA, the CDR3 is TGTGCCAGCAGCCCTCCCTACGAGCAGTACGTC.